This passage covers 14 T cell receptor beta chains from one sample sequenced in a study of T cells in Graves' hyperthyroidism and ophthalmopathy. RNA transcripts yielded amplified TCR beta CDR3 regions. During a first-round RT-PCR of the TCR CDR3, the HTBI primer set was used. Via MiXCR, TCRdb re-called the multiplex PCR reads, giving one row per CDR3 protein. The table records approximately 600,000 distinct CDR3 sequences, about 15% of them present only once. What was sequenced was blood. The receptors stem from a woman in her thirties or forties with Graves' ophthalmopathy.

This clonotype was seen a single time. This rearrangement joins TRBV4-3 to TRBJ2-4; 11 nucleotides agree with TRBD2. This CDR3 contains 15 residues. Germline CDR1 is LGHNA and CDR2 is YSLEER. With 0 bases clipped from V and 10 bases from J, the junction kept 5 bases outside the gene matches. CDR3 amino acids: CASSQDYRLAGIQYF. CDR3 bases: TGCGCCAGCAGCCAAGATTACCGACTAGCGGGGATTCAGTACTTC.

The chain links TRBV11-1 to TRBJ2-2; D is unclear. The V end was cut by 0 bases, the J end by 6 bases, with 5 bases between. CDR3 size: 13 residues. The germline CDR1 and CDR2 sequences are SGHAT and FQDESV (reference sequence). CDR3 DNA: TGTGCCAGCAGCTTAGCGGCGGCCGGGGAGCTGTTTTTT. The encoded protein is CASSLAAAGELFF. Full variable domain (outside the CDR3, taken from reference TRBV11-1 and TRBJ2-2): EAEVAQSPRYKITEKSQAVAFWCDPISGHATLYWYRQILGQGPELLVQFQDESVVDDSQLPKDRFSAERLKGVDSTLKIQPAELGDSAMYLCASSLAAAGELFFGEGSRLTVL.

This clonotype was observed many times. One end of the junction fails to match germline, which may point to a read error. The chain joins TRBV4-1 to TRBJ1-2; weak D call: TRBD1 (5 bases). This CDR3 region has 15 residues. Germline lookup yields CDR1 MGHRA and CDR2 YSYEKL. The CDR3 bases are TGCGCCACCAGCCTCAACTGGGACCGTACCTATGGCTACACCTTC. The encoded protein is CATSLNWDRTYGYTF.

This clonotype appeared many times. The chain recombines TRBV7-8 with TRBJ2-7; D may be TRBD2 (5 bases). Trimming cost V 4 bases and J 0 bases, with 10 bases left between them. Germline CDR1 SGHVS, CDR2 FQNEAQ. The CDR3 spans 14 residues. The CDR3 region has the DNA TGTGCCAGCAGCTCCCGGACTGACTCCTACGAGCAGTACTTC. It specifies CASSSRTDSYEQYF.

A few counts support this clonotype. The chain couples TRBV6-5 to TRBJ2-7, with no clear D. The V end was cut by 4 bases, the J end by 3 bases, with 10 bases between. The CDR3 loop spans 13 amino acids. Germline CDR1 and CDR2: MNHEY and SVGAGI. CDR3 DNA: TGTGCCAGCAGTTTGACACCGTTCTACGAGCAGTACTTC. Amino acid sequence: CASSLTPFYEQYF.

This clonotype was seen many times. V and J are TRBV28 and TRBJ2-5; D might be TRBD1 or TRBD2, each matching 6 bases. CDR3 length: 15 residues. CDR1 is MDHEN and CDR2 is SYDVKM in the germline V gene. Trimming shortened V by 2 bases and J by 2 bases, and 12 bases separated the two germline ends. The CDR3: CASSLMGGPQETQYF. The CDR3 nucleotides read TGTGCCAGCAGTTTAATGGGGGGCCCACAAGAGACCCAGTACTTC.

This clonotype showed up just a few times. The rearrangement uses TRBV5-1 and TRBJ2-4; D might be TRBD1 (5 bases). Between the trimmed V and J ends, which lost 1 base and 9 bases, there was a span of 20 bases. The CDR3 totals 16 residues. From germline, CDR1 is SGHRS and CDR2 YFSETQ. The CDR3 is CASSLTGYAPNAIQYF. CDR3 sequence (DNA): TGCGCCAGCAGCTTGACAGGATATGCCCCCAATGCCATTCAGTACTTC.

This clonotype has a count of ten or more. The genes are TRBV28 and TRBJ2-2; tentatively, D is TRBD2 (7 bases). V was trimmed by 4 bases and J by 5 bases, leaving 11 bases between them. The CDR3 is made up of 14 amino acids. CDR1 MDHEN and CDR2 SYDVKM come from the germline V gene. Written as DNA, the CDR3 is TGTGCCAGCAGTTGGGGGGGGCAAACCGGGGAGCTGTTTTTT. Translated: CASSWGGQTGELFF.

In its sample, this clonotype was seen many times. An end of the junction differs from the germline gene, which may be a read error. The chain couples TRBV7-2 to TRBJ2-5; the D call may be TRBD1 or TRBD2 (6 bases each). CDR3 length: 14 amino acids. The germline gives CDR1 SGHTA, CDR2 FQGNSA. Written as DNA, the CDR3 is TGTGCCAGCAGTTTAGGGGGGCTGTCAGAGACCCAGTACTTC. Its translation: CASSLGGLSETQYF.

The table lists this clonotype with many counts. This sequence joins TRBV15 and TRBJ2-7; 9 nucleotides match TRBD2. V lost 7 bases and J lost 2; bases outside the gene matches: 3. CDR1 and CDR2 from the germline V gene are LNHNV and YYDKDF (reference sequence). The CDR3 totals 13 residues. CDR3 nucleotides: TGTGCCACCAAGGCGGGAGGGGCCTACGAGCAGTACTTC. Encoded protein: CATKAGGAYEQYF.

This clonotype was detected ten times or more. This chain connects TRBV6-1 to TRBJ2-7, with 8 bases that match TRBD2. The germline V gene has CDR1 MNHNS and CDR2 SASEGT. The V and J ends lost 5 bases and 4 bases, in that order; junction bases with no gene match: 16. CDR3 size: 17 residues. CDR3 region: CASSRNRLAGSPYEQYF. Written as DNA, the CDR3 is TGTGCCAGCAGTCGAAACCGGTTAGCGGGATCCCCTTACGAGCAGTACTTC.

This clonotype was detected many times. The CDR3 coding sequence is TGTGCCATCAGGCCGACAGGGATGAACACTGAAGCTTTCTTT. This sequence encodes CAIRPTGMNTEAFF. The V call is TRBV10-3, the J call TRBJ1-1; TRBD1 matches at 7 bases. The germline V gene has CDR1 ENHRY and CDR2 SYGVKD. Trimming removed 6 bases from V and 0 bases from J; junction bases left unmatched: 4. The CDR3 sequence is 14 residues long.

This clonotype was detected ten times or more. This chain joins TRBV7-2 and TRBJ2-7, with D possibly TRBD2 on 6 matching bases. V lost 3 bases to trimming and J lost 3 bases, with 12 bases between them. Germline V gene sequence: CDR1 SGHTA, CDR2 FQGNSA. The length of the CDR3 is 14 residues. CDR3 region: CASSLGGYHYEQYF. CDR3 DNA: TGTGCCAGCAGCTTGGGGGGATATCACTACGAGCAGTACTTC.

This clonotype was found many times. The V gene is TRBV19, the J gene TRBJ1-2, with D perhaps TRBD1 (5 bases). Germline V CDR1 and CDR2: LNHDA, SQIVND (reference sequence). The CDR3 length is 15 residues. V was shortened by 3 bases and J by 4 bases, with 15 bases between the two germline ends. As DNA, the CDR3 is TGTGCCAGTAGTATCGACGACAGAAGCTTCTATGGCTACACCTTC. Translated, it gives CASSIDDRSFYGYTF. Looking up the rest from reference TRBV19 and TRBJ1-2 gives the full variable domain: DGGITQSPKYLFRKEGQNVTLSCEQNLNHDAMYWYRQDPGQGLRLIYYSQIVNDFQKGDIAEGYSVSREKKESFPLTVTSAQKNPTAFYLCASSIDDRSFYGYTFGSGTRLTVV.